This TCR beta chain emerged from a study of OX40 agonist ivuxolimab in advanced cancers. Study context: Partial responses were achieved by three patients: one hepatocellular carcinoma, two cutaneous melanoma. Study conclusions and caveats: Average numbers of expanded clones were greater in CD8+ T cells than in CD4+.

The repertoire was sequenced with immunoSEQ multiplex PCR; TCRdb's copy has only in-frame clones and lacks some. The data hold about 93,000 clones, with just over 90% observed a single time. Patients with autoimmune history or systemic immunosuppression were excluded. Remarks on this clone: What it binds is not known.

This clonotype originated in an adult with an advanced solid tumor such as melanoma, head and neck, liver or kidney cancer. The sequencing used CD4+ or CD8+ T cells sorted from blood, collected in a trial of the OX40 agonist ivuxolimab.

The CDR3 is CASSLIPGTASNQPQHF. CDR3 DNA: TGCGCCAGCAGCCTAATACCAGGGACAGCTAGCAATCAGCCCCAGCATTTT. The chain links TRBV5-1 to TRBJ1-5, with TRBD1 matching 7 bases. CDR1 is SGHRS, CDR2 YFSETQ, per germline. The V and J ends lost 4 bases and 0 bases, in that order; junction bases with no gene match: 10. CDR3 length equals 17 residues.